Described below is a single T cell receptor (beta chain) sequence and its context. A much larger clone lies a single base off, so this may be a read error. Germline V gives CDR1 LNHNV, CDR2 YYDKDF (reference sequence). The CDR3 runs to 12 residues. Semi-nested PCR with Nested Universal Primer A followed constant-region reverse priming of full-length variable regions. TCRdb re-called the 5' RACE reads through MiXCR, storing one row per CDR3 protein. The data hold about 7,200 distinct CDR3 sequences, with roughly 37% observed a single time. This sequence was found in a female donor with breast cancer. The chain has TRBV15 and TRBJ2-5, with D hard to call. The sample taken for sequencing was memory CD4+ T cells sorted from blood. Subset defined: memory CD4+ T cells, CD4+CD45RO+CD25-. CDR3 DNA: TGTGCCACCGGCAGAGATATGGAGACCCAGTACTTC. As protein: CATGRDMETQYF.